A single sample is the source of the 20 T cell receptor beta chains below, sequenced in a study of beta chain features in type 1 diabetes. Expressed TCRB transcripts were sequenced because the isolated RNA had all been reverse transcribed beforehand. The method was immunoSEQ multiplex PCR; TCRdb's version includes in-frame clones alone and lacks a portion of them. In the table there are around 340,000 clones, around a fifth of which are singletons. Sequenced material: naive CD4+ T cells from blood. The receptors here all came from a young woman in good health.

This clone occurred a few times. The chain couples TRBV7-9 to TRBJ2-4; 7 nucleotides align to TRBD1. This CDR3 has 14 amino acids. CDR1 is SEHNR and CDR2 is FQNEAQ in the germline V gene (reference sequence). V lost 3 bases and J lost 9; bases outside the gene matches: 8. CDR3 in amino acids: CASSFGTADSIQYF. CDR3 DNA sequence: TGTGCCAGCAGCTTCGGGACAGCCGACAGCATTCAGTACTTC.

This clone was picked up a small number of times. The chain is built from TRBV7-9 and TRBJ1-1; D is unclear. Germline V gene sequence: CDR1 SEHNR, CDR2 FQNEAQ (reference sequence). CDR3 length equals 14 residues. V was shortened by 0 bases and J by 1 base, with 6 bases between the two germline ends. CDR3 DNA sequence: TGTGCCAGCAGCTTAGCGGTAGAGAACACTGAAGCTTTCTTT. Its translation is CASSLAVENTEAFF.

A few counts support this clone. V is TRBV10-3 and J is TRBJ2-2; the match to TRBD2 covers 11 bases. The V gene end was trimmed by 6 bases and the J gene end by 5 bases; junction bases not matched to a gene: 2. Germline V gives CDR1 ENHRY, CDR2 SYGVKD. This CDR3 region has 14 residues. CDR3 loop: CAISLAGGTGELFF. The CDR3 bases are TGTGCCATCAGCCTAGCGGGAGGTACCGGGGAGCTGTTTTTT.

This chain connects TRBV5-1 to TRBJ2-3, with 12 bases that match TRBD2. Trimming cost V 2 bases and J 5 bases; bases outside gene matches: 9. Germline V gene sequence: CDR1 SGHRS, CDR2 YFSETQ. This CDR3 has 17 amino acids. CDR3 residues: CASSFSSTSGGQDTQYF. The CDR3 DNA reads TGCGCCAGCAGCTTCTCCTCGACTAGCGGGGGCCAAGATACGCAGTATTTT.

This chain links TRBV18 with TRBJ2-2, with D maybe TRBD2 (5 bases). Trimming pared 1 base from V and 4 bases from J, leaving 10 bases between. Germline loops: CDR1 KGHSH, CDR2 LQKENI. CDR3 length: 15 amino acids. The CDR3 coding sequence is TGTGCCAGCTCACCACAGTCGGAGGTCACCGGGGAGCTGTTTTTT. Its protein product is CASSPQSEVTGELFF. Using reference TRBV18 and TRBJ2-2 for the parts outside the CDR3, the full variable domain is NAGVMQNPRHLVRRRGQEARLRCSPMKGHSHVYWYRQLPEEGLKFMVYLQKENIIDESGMPKERFSAEFPKEGPSILRIQQVVRGDSAAYFCASSPQSEVTGELFFGEGSRLTVL.

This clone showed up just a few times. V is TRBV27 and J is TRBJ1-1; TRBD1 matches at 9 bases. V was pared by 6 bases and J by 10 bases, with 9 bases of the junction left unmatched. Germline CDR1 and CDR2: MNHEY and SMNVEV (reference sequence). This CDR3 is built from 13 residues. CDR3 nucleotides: TGTGCCAGCAGCCCGATCACAGGGGGCGTAGCTTTCTTT. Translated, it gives CASSPITGGVAFF.

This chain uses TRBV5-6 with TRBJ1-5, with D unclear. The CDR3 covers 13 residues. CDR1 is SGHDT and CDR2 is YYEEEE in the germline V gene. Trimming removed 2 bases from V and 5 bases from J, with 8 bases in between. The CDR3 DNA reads TGTGCCAGCAGCTTTGAGAGGGATCAGCCCCAGCATTTT. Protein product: CASSFERDQPQHF. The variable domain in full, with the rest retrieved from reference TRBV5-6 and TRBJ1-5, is DAGVTQSPTHLIKTRGQQVTLRCSPKSGHDTVSWYQQALGQGPQFIFQYYEEEERQRGNFPDRFSGHQFPNYSSELNVNALLLGDSALYLCASSFERDQPQHFGDGTRLSIL.

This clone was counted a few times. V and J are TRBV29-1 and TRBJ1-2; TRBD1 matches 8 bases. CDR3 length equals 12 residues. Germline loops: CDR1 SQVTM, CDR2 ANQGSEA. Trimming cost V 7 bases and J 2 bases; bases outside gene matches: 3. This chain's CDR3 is CSAGQGNYGYTF. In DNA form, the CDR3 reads TGCAGCGCCGGACAGGGAAACTATGGCTACACCTTC. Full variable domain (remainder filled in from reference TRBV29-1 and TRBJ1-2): SAVISQKPSRDICQRGTSLTIQCQVDSQVTMMFWYRQQPGQSLTLIATANQGSEATYESGFVIDKFPISRPNLTFSTLTVSNMSPEDSSIYLCSAGQGNYGYTFGSGTRLTVV.

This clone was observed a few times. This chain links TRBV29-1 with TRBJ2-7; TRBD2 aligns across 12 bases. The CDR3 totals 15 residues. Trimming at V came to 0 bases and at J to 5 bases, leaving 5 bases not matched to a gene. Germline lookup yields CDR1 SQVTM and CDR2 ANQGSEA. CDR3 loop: CSVEDRTSGRNEQYF. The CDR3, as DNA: TGCAGCGTTGAAGATCGAACTAGCGGGAGGAACGAGCAGTACTTC.

CDR3 loop: CAWTEGNYGYTF. In nucleotides, the CDR3 is TGTGCCTGGACGGAGGGGAACTATGGCTACACCTTC. This chain joins TRBV30 and TRBJ1-2, with a tentative D call TRBD1 (5 bases). The V end lost 4 bases, the J end lost 2 bases, and 8 bases lay between the germline ends. This CDR3 has 12 residues. Germline V lookup: CDR1 GTSNPN, CDR2 SVGIG (reference sequence).

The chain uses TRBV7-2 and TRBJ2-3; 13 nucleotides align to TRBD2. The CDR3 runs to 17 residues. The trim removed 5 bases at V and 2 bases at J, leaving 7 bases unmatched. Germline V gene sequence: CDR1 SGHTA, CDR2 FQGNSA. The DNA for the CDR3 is TGTGCCAGCAGCGCCCGACTAGCGGGAGGACTCACAGATACGCAGTATTTT. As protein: CASSARLAGGLTDTQYF.

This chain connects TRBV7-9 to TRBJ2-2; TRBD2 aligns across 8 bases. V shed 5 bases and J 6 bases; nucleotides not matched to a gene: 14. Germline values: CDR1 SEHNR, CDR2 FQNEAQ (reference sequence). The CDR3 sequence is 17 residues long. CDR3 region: CASSEGVSGTFPGELFF. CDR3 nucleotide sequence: TGTGCCAGCAGCGAAGGAGTTAGCGGGACCTTCCCCGGGGAGCTGTTTTTT.

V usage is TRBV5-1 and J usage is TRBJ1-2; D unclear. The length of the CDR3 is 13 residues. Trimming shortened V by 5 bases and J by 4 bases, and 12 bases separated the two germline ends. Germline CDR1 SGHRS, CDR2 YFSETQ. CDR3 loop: CASRLEEIYGYTF. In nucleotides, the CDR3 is TGCGCCAGCAGACTGGAGGAGATCTATGGCTACACCTTC.

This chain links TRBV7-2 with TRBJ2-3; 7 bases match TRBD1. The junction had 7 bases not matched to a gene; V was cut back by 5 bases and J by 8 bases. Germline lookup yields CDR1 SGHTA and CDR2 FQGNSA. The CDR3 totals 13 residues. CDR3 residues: CASSIQQGPTQYF. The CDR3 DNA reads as TGTGCCAGCAGCATCCAACAGGGGCCTACGCAGTATTTT.

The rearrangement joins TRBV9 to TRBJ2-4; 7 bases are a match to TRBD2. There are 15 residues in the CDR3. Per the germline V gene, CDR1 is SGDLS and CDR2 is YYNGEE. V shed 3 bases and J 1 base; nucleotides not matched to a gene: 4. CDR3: CASSGGSEAKNIQYF. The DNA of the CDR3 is TGTGCCAGCAGCGGCGGGAGCGAGGCCAAAAACATTCAGTACTTC.

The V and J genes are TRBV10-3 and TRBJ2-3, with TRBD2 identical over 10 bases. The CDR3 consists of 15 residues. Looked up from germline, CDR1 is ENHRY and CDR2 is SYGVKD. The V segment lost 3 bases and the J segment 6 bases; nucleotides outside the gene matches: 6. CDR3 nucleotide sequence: TGTGCCATCAGTGATGCCGGACTAGCGGCTGATACGCAGTATTTT. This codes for CAISDAGLAADTQYF.

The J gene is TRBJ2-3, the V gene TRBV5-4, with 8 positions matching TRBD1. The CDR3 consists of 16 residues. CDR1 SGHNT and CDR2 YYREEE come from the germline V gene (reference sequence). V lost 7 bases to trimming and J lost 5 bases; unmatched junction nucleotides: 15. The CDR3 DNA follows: TGTGCCAGCCACTCACGGACAGGGTATATGGGAGATACGCAGTATTTT. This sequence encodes CASHSRTGYMGDTQYF.

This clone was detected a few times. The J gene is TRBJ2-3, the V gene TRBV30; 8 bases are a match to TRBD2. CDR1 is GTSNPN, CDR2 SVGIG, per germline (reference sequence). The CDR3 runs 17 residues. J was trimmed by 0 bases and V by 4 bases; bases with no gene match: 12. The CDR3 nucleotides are TGTGCCTGGACTCGGATGGCGGGGGGTTCTAGCACAGATACGCAGTATTTT. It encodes CAWTRMAGGSSTDTQYF. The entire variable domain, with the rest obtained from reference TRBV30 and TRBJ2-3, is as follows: SQTIHQWPATLVQPVGSPLSLECTVEGTSNPNLYWYRQAAGRGLQLLFYSVGIGQISSEVPQNLSASRPQDRQFILSSKKLLLSDSGFYLCAWTRMAGGSSTDTQYFGPGTRLTVL.

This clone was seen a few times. The CDR3 DNA sequence: TGTGCCAGCAGCTCCCCGGACAGGGGACTGTACGAGCAGTACTTC. Its translation is CASSSPDRGLYEQYF. The chain employs TRBV7-2 and TRBJ2-7, with 9 bases fitting TRBD1. CDR1 and CDR2 (germline): SGHTA, FQGNSA. The length of the CDR3 is 15 residues. Trimming removed 4 bases from V and 4 bases from J; junction bases left unmatched: 8.

The CDR3 sequence is CASSRDSSTDTQYF. CDR3 nucleotide sequence: TGTGCCAGCAGTCGGGACTCCAGCACAGATACGCAGTATTTT. The genes are TRBV6-5 and TRBJ2-3, with D perhaps matching TRBD2 (6 bases). The length of the CDR3 is 14 residues. CDR1 MNHEY and CDR2 SVGAGI come from the germline V gene. V lost 5 bases, J lost 0 bases, and 9 bases lay in between.